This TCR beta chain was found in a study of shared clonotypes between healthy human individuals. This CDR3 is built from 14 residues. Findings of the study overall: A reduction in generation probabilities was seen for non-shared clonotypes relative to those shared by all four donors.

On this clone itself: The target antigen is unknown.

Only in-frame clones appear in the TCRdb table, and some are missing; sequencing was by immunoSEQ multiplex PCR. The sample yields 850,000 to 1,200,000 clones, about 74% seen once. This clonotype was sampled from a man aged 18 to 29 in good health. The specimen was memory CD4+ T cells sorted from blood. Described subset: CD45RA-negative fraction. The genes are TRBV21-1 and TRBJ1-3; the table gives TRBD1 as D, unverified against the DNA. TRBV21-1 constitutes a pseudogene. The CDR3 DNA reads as TGTGCCAGCACCGGGGACAGCTCTGGAAACACCATATATTTT. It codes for CASTGDSSGNTIYF.